These 3 T cell receptor beta chains share one sample of origin, sequenced in a study of OX40 agonist ivuxolimab in advanced cancers. Profiled with immunoSEQ multiplex PCR; TCRdb holds only in-frame clones, not every one. The sample consists of about 36,000 clones, more than 60% of them appearing once. The sample here was CD4+ or CD8+ T cells sorted from blood, taken in a trial of the OX40 agonist ivuxolimab. These receptors were taken from an adult with an advanced solid tumor such as melanoma, head and neck, liver or kidney cancer.

This sequence joins TRBV2 and TRBJ1-6, with TRBD1 as a possible D gene (5 bases). Between the trimmed V and J ends, which lost 2 bases and 0 bases, there was a span of 11 bases. The germline V gene has CDR1 SNHLY and CDR2 FYNNEI. CDR3 size: 17 residues. The CDR3, as DNA: TGTGCCAGCAGTGAAAGAGAGGGGAGCTCCTATAATTCACCCCTCCACTTT. Translating it yields CASSEREGSSYNSPLHF.

The rearrangement links TRBV19 to TRBJ2-5; 10 nucleotides align to TRBD2. The CDR3 is 14 residues long. CDR1 is LNHDA, CDR2 SQIVND, per germline (reference sequence). Trimming took 5 bases from V and 5 from J; bases not matched to a gene: 5. CDR3 region: CASSSYSGGETQYF. Written as DNA, the CDR3 is TGTGCCAGTAGTTCCTATAGCGGGGGGGAGACCCAGTACTTC.

The CDR3 sequence: CASSSRTTNTEAFF. The CDR3 region has the DNA TGTGCCAGCAGTTCCCGGACAACGAACACTGAAGCTTTCTTT. The chain is built from TRBV6-1 and TRBJ1-1, with D perhaps matching TRBD1 (5 bases). V was cut by 5 bases and J by 1 base, with 11 bases left in between. Per germline, CDR1 MNHNS and CDR2 SASEGT. This CDR3 has 14 residues.